These T cell receptor beta chains were read from a single sample in a study of post-analysis software for immune sequencing data. TCRdb analysed the PCR reads with MiXCR anew, one entry per CDR3 protein. The table has some 690,000 distinct CDR3 sequences, roughly three fifths seen once; the top ten hold approximately 10%. Input material: blood. These TCRs come from a girl aged 2-10 years with multiple sclerosis. The CDR3 runs from the conserved cysteine through the conserved F or W. D genes are given only for firm matches. Not every row has a clone size; where given, it reads once, few, many or a size class.

TGCGCCAGCAGCTTGGGGGGGACAGGTTCTGAAGCTTTCTTT	CASSLGGTGSEAFF	TRBV5-1	once	TRBJ1-1	TRBD1
TGTGCCAGCAGCGAGAGGACAGGGAATTTTGATCGGTTCTTC	CASSERTGNFDRFF	TRBV11-2	-	TRBJ2-1	TRBD1
TGTGCCAGCAGCCATACTAGCGGGAGAACCGGGGAGCTGTTTTTT	CASSHTSGRTGELFF	TRBV5-6	-	TRBJ2-2	TRBD2
TGTGCCAGCAGTGAATCGCCCAGGGCGCAAATGACTAGCGCCTCCACAGATACGCAGTATTTT	CASSESPRAQMTSASTDTQYF	TRBV25-1	-	TRBJ2-3	TRBD2
TGTGCCAGCAGCTTGGGGACATCCCTCGGGACAGATACGCAGTATTTT	CASSLGTSLGTDTQYF	TRBV5-4	-	TRBJ2-3	-
TGTGCCAGCAGTCTTGGACAGCCCTCTGCTTTTGCTGGGGCCAACGTCCTGACTTTC	CASSLGQPSAFAGANVLTF	TRBV12-3/TRBV12-4	-	TRBJ2-6	-
TGTGCCAGCAGTTACTCGAGGGGGCCGGGCACCGGGGAGCTGTTTTTT	CASSYSRGPGTGELFF	TRBV6-6	-	TRBJ2-2	TRBD1
TGTGCCACCGGTCGGGACAGATACCCCTACGAGCAGTACTTC	CATGRDRYPYEQYF	TRBV24-1	-	TRBJ2-7	TRBD1
TGCGCCAGCAGGGCCCGACTAGCGGGGAATTACAATGAGCAGTTCTTC	CASRARLAGNYNEQFF	TRBV10-2	few	TRBJ2-1	TRBD2
TGCAGTGCTGGACCGAGGGTCGAGTCCTACAATGAGCAGTTCTTC	CSAGPRVESYNEQFF	TRBV20-1	few	TRBJ2-1	-
TGTACCAGCAGCATACAGGGATATGAGCAGTTCTTC	CTSSIQGYEQFF	TRBV7-9	-	TRBJ2-1	-
TGCAGTGCGACCGGAGCCTGGCTAGCGGGGGGCAACAATGAGCAGTTCTTC	CSATGAWLAGGNNEQFF	TRBV20-1	-	TRBJ2-1	TRBD2
TGTGCCAGCAGTGTCTCAGGGGACTCCTACAATGAGCAGTTCTTC	CASSVSGDSYNEQFF	TRBV3-1	-	TRBJ2-1	-
TGTGCCAGCAGTCCCACTAGCGGGACCGACAATGAGCAGTTCTTC	CASSPTSGTDNEQFF	TRBV7-3	-	TRBJ2-1	TRBD2
TGCAGTGCTGGCCCTGGGGGGGCACAAGAGACCCAGTACTTC	CSAGPGGAQETQYF	TRBV20-1	few	TRBJ2-5	-
TGTGCCAGCAGAATTTCGACGTCAGGGGGCGCGGACATTCAGTACTTC	CASRISTSGGADIQYF	TRBV12-3/TRBV12-4	-	TRBJ2-4	TRBD1
TGTGCCAGCAGTCGGGAGCCTAGCGGGAGGGCGAATGAGCAGTTCTTC	CASSREPSGRANEQFF	TRBV2	few	TRBJ2-1	TRBD2
TGTGCCAGCAGCCCAGTAGTAGGTTTCTCCCAAGAGACCCAGTACTTC	CASSPVVGFSQETQYF	TRBV7-2	-	TRBJ2-5	-
TGCGCCAGCAGCCAAGATGCTGTCTCGGACGAGCAGTTCTTC	CASSQDAVSDEQFF	TRBV4-1	-	TRBJ2-1	-
TGCAGCGTTGATGATGGGGGGCAAGTCGAGCAGTACTTC	CSVDDGGQVEQYF	TRBV29-1	-	TRBJ2-7	-